These 30 T cell receptor beta chains originate from one sample sequenced in a study of blood T cell repertoires in COVID-19. The data were produced by immunoSEQ multiplex PCR, yet TCRdb's version contains in-frame clones alone and is incomplete. Of around 40,000 clones in the sample, 88% were seen once. Sequencing was done on a sample of peripheral blood. Receptors originate from a human donor in a cohort sampled during active COVID-19.

The chain has TRBV29-1 and TRBJ1-4; D uncertain. The CDR3 loop spans 14 amino acids. V dropped 7 bases and J dropped 7 bases, with 19 bases sitting between them. The germline V gene has CDR1 SQVTM and CDR2 ANQGSEA. The CDR3, as DNA: TGCAGCGCGGCGTCGTCCTCTGGGAGTGAAAAACTGTTTTTT. Amino acid sequence: CSAASSSGSEKLFF.

V usage is TRBV18 and J usage is TRBJ2-1; TRBD2 matches 8 bases. V gave up 6 bases and J gave up 5 bases; unmatched junction bases: 15. Germline V gene sequence: CDR1 KGHSH, CDR2 LQKENI. The CDR3 loop spans 17 amino acids. DNA of the CDR3: TGTGCCAGCTCCCTGGGAGGAGCGGGGGCGAACAACAATGAGCAGTTCTTC. Its translation: CASSLGGAGANNNEQFF. Full variable domain (rest looked up from reference TRBV18 and TRBJ2-1): NAGVMQNPRHLVRRRGQEARLRCSPMKGHSHVYWYRQLPEEGLKFMVYLQKENIIDESGMPKERFSAEFPKEGPSILRIQQVVRGDSAAYFCASSLGGAGANNNEQFFGPGTRLTVL.

The chain employs TRBV3-1 (or the pseudogene TRBV3-2) and TRBJ1-1, with 8 bases aligning to TRBD1. Per germline, CDR1 LGHDT and CDR2 YNNKEL (reference sequence). The CDR3 runs to 12 residues. With 4 bases clipped from V and 8 bases from J, the junction kept 3 bases outside the gene matches. CDR3 DNA: TGTGCCAGCAGCCCAGGGGGCAGGGAAGCTTTCTTT. This sequence encodes CASSPGGREAFF.

The chain links TRBV2 to TRBJ1-5; 7 bases are shared with TRBD1. This CDR3 has 14 amino acids. V lost 8 bases to trimming and J lost 5 bases; unmatched junction nucleotides: 9. The germline V gene encodes CDR1 SNHLY and CDR2 FYNNEI. The CDR3 here is CASADRALDQPQHF. The CDR3 region has the DNA TGTGCCAGCGCCGACAGGGCGTTGGATCAGCCCCAGCATTTT.

V usage is TRBV6-5 and J usage is TRBJ2-7; D is possibly TRBD1 (6 bases). The CDR3 contains 13 residues. Germline-derived CDR1 and CDR2 are MNHEY and SVGAGI. Trimming removed 6 bases from V and 1 base from J, with 10 bases in between. The CDR3 DNA follows: TGTGCCAGCAGGGGTGGACAGTCCTACGAGCAGTACTTC. It translates to CASRGGQSYEQYF.

The J gene is TRBJ1-2, the V gene TRBV19; 11 nucleotides line up with TRBD1. The CDR3 has 16 amino acids. With V trimmed by 6 bases and J by 0 bases, 6 bases remained unmatched. From germline, CDR1 is LNHDA and CDR2 SQIVND (reference sequence). CDR3 DNA: TGTGCCAGTAGCCCGGGACAGGGGGACCCTAACTATGGCTACACCTTC. Its translation: CASSPGQGDPNYGYTF.

The CDR3 DNA is TGTGCCAGCAGCACACGACTAGCGGGGAGCACAGATACGCAGTATTTT. It specifies CASSTRLAGSTDTQYF. The chain employs TRBV7-2 and TRBJ2-3, with 11 bases matching TRBD2. This CDR3 region has 16 residues. Germline CDR1 reads SGHTA; CDR2 reads FQGNSA. With V trimmed by 5 bases and J by 0 bases, 4 bases remained unmatched.

J is TRBJ1-1 and V is TRBV19, with D maybe TRBD1 (6 bases). Trimming removed 5 bases at V and 4 bases at J, with 20 bases between. CDR1 is LNHDA and CDR2 is SQIVND in the germline V gene (reference sequence). The CDR3 sequence is 16 residues long. The CDR3 spells CASSSVGRGSATEAFF. The CDR3 DNA sequence: TGTGCCAGTAGTTCAGTCGGCAGGGGTTCGGCCACTGAAGCTTTCTTT. The full variable domain, completed using reference TRBV19 and TRBJ1-1, is DGGITQSPKYLFRKEGQNVTLSCEQNLNHDAMYWYRQDPGQGLRLIYYSQIVNDFQKGDIAEGYSVSREKKESFPLTVTSAQKNPTAFYLCASSSVGRGSATEAFFGQGTRLTVV.

This sequence joins TRBV11-1 and TRBJ2-7; 9 bases fit TRBD1. CDR1 is SGHAT and CDR2 is FQDESV in the germline V gene (reference sequence). CDR3 length: 15 residues. Trimming at V came to 5 bases and at J to 5 bases, leaving 10 bases not matched to a gene. The CDR3 loop is CASSRQGGAWNEQYF. The CDR3 DNA sequence: TGTGCCAGCAGCCGACAGGGGGGGGCCTGGAACGAGCAGTACTTC.

The chain combines TRBV27 with TRBJ2-5, with D possibly being TRBD2 (7 bases). CDR1 and CDR2 (germline): MNHEY, SMNVEV (reference sequence). V gave up 8 bases and J gave up 4 bases, with 26 bases separating them. The CDR3 is 17 residues long. CDR3 coding DNA: TGTGCCAGCCGTAAGGCGTCCACAGGGAGGGGGTCAGAGACCCAGTACTTC. Its protein is CASRKASTGRGSETQYF.

This chain uses TRBV18 with TRBJ2-1; 9 nucleotides agree with TRBD2. The V gene's germline CDR1 is KGHSH and CDR2 LQKENI. This CDR3 spans 18 amino acids. V gave up 4 bases and J gave up 8 bases; unmatched junction bases: 18. CDR3 in DNA: TGTGCCAGCTCACGCAAAGCGGGGGGTTCCGCCCTTACGGATGAGCAGTTCTTC. Translation: CASSRKAGGSALTDEQFF.

The V and J genes are TRBV5-6 and TRBJ1-1; 8 nucleotides match TRBD1. This CDR3 region has 18 residues. Unmatched junction bases numbered 11, after V lost 0 bases and J lost 1 base. Germline V gives CDR1 SGHDT, CDR2 YYEEEE. The CDR3 nucleotides are TGTGCCAGCAGCTTGGGGCAGGGGGCTTTTTCTGGGAACACTGAAGCTTTCTTT. Amino acid sequence: CASSLGQGAFSGNTEAFF.

This clone came up once. The chain is built from TRBV7-2 and TRBJ2-7; 10 positions match TRBD1. Germline assignment: CDR1 SGHTA and CDR2 FQGNSA. This CDR3 is built from 18 residues. Trimming at V came to 3 bases and at J to 3 bases, leaving 14 bases not matched to a gene. CDR3 DNA sequence: TGTGCCAGCAGCTTTGAACCCCATCCGTGGACAGGGGGCTACGAGCAGTACTTC. Translation gives CASSFEPHPWTGGYEQYF. The whole variable domain, remainder taken from reference TRBV7-2 and TRBJ2-7, is GAGVSQSPSNKVTEKGKDVELRCDPISGHTALYWYRQSLGQGLEFLIYFQGNSAPDKSGLPSDRFSAERTGGSVSTLTIQRTQQEDSAVYLCASSFEPHPWTGGYEQYFGPGTRLTVT.

Only one count was recorded for this clone. V gene TRBV27 combines with J gene TRBJ1-4, with 7 bases aligning to TRBD1. V gave up 5 bases and J gave up 3 bases; unmatched junction bases: 6. From germline, CDR1 is MNHEY and CDR2 SMNVEV (reference sequence). This CDR3 region has 15 residues. The CDR3 sequence: CASSRGGAANEKLFF. Written as DNA, the CDR3 is TGTGCCAGCAGTAGAGGGGGCGCAGCTAATGAAAAACTGTTTTTT.

The chain is built from TRBV6-2 or TRBV6-3 and TRBJ1-2; possibly TRBD1 for D (6 bases). Deletions cut 4 bases from V and 7 bases from J, with 16 bases between. The germline V gene has CDR1 MNHEY and CDR2 SVGEGT. The CDR3 is made up of 14 amino acids. CDR3 protein: CASSFPTGIRGYTF. The CDR3 nucleotides are TGTGCCAGCAGTTTTCCCACAGGGATTCGTGGCTACACCTTC.

The chain uses TRBV7-2 and TRBJ2-1, with 10 bases aligning to TRBD2. V was clipped by 5 bases and J by 3 bases; unmatched bases: 1. The CDR3 spans 14 residues. CDR1 and CDR2 (germline): SGHTA, FQGNSA. DNA for the CDR3: TGTGCCAGCAGCCGGACTAGCGGCTACAATGAGCAGTTCTTC. It specifies CASSRTSGYNEQFF.

The rearrangement uses TRBV2 and TRBJ2-2, with a possible D match to TRBD2 (5 bases). Germline assignment: CDR1 SNHLY and CDR2 FYNNEI. This CDR3 region has 15 residues. The V end lost 2 bases, the J end lost 0 bases, and 7 bases lay between the germline ends. This CDR3 is CASSERGANTGELFF. CDR3 bases: TGTGCCAGCAGTGAACGGGGAGCGAACACCGGGGAGCTGTTTTTT.

In its sample, this clone was seen once. The chain is built from TRBV14 and TRBJ1-1; D is perhaps TRBD1 (6 bases). This CDR3 comprises 13 residues. V was trimmed by 6 bases and J by 1 base, leaving 9 bases between them. Germline V gene lookup returns CDR1 SGHDN and CDR2 FVKESK. The CDR3 loop reads CASRRGGNTEAFF. In nucleotides, the CDR3 is TGTGCCAGCAGGCGAGGGGGGAACACTGAAGCTTTCTTT.

This sequence joins TRBV5-8 and TRBJ2-7; D remains ambiguous. The CDR3 sequence is 12 residues long. Trimming cost V 4 bases and J 6 bases, with 11 bases left between them. CDR1 and CDR2 (germline): SGHTS, YDEGEE. CDR3 DNA: TGTGCCAGCAGCACCCACGCGATCGAGCAGTACTTC. It codes for CASSTHAIEQYF.

The V call is TRBV7-9, the J call TRBJ1-5; no clear D gene. Trimming removed 3 bases from V and 0 bases from J, with 6 bases in between. The CDR3 covers 14 residues. Germline assignment: CDR1 SEHNR and CDR2 FQNEAQ (reference sequence). The CDR3 region is CASSFDISNQPQHF. The CDR3 coding sequence is TGTGCCAGCAGCTTCGACATTAGCAATCAGCCCCAGCATTTT.

The chain has TRBV27 and TRBJ2-7; a weak D match, TRBD1 (6 bases). CDR1 MNHEY and CDR2 SMNVEV come from the germline V gene (reference sequence). The V end was cut by 5 bases, the J end by 3 bases, with 11 bases between. There are 13 residues in the CDR3. The CDR3 sequence is CASSLQGFYEQYF. The CDR3 DNA reads as TGTGCCAGCAGTCTACAGGGTTTCTACGAGCAGTACTTC.

The chain has TRBV9 and TRBJ1-1, with 7 bases lining up with TRBD1. Germline loops: CDR1 SGDLS, CDR2 YYNGEE. J was trimmed by 5 bases and V by 3 bases; bases with no gene match: 7. CDR3 length: 14 amino acids. CDR3 sequence: CASSGPQGGTEAFF. In DNA form, the CDR3 reads TGTGCCAGCAGCGGCCCGCAGGGGGGAACTGAAGCTTTCTTT. Full variable domain (missing parts from reference TRBV9 and TRBJ1-1): DSGVTQTPKHLITATGQRVTLRCSPRSGDLSVYWYQQSLDQGLQFLIQYYNGEERAKGNILERFSAQQFPDLHSELNLSSLELGDSALYFCASSGPQGGTEAFFGQGTRLTVV.

The V call is TRBV9, the J call TRBJ1-6; the D gene is possibly TRBD1 (6 bases). V lost 0 bases and J lost 6, with 16 bases in between. Germline V lookup: CDR1 SGDLS, CDR2 YYNGEE. CDR3 size: 17 residues. The CDR3: CASSVEGVGDGNSPLHF. The CDR3, as DNA: TGTGCCAGCAGCGTAGAGGGGGTGGGGGACGGTAATTCACCCCTCCACTTT.

This sequence joins TRBV9 and TRBJ1-2; 11 bases are shared with TRBD1. The germline gives CDR1 SGDLS, CDR2 YYNGEE. J lost 5 bases, V lost 3 bases, and 3 bases had no gene match. The CDR3 totals 14 residues. The DNA of the CDR3 is TGTGCCAGCAGCGCGGACAGGGGGCGGTATGGCTACACCTTC. It codes for CASSADRGRYGYTF. The full variable domain, with the rest looked up from reference TRBV9 and TRBJ1-2, is DSGVTQTPKHLITATGQRVTLRCSPRSGDLSVYWYQQSLDQGLQFLIQYYNGEERAKGNILERFSAQQFPDLHSELNLSSLELGDSALYFCASSADRGRYGYTFGSGTRLTVV.

The chain combines TRBV7-9 with TRBJ2-5; D might be TRBD1 (7 bases). Germline V gives CDR1 SEHNR, CDR2 FQNEAQ (reference sequence). There are 14 residues in the CDR3. V lost 3 bases and J lost 2, with 10 bases in between. CDR3 sequence reads: CASSFQGGQETQYF. The CDR3 DNA follows: TGTGCCAGCAGCTTCCAGGGGGGACAAGAGACCCAGTACTTC.

V is TRBV24-1 and J is TRBJ2-1; D is perhaps TRBD1 (5 bases). V lost 2 bases and J 2 bases, leaving 12 bases between the germline ends. Looked up from germline, CDR1 is KGHDR and CDR2 is SFDVKD. The CDR3 is made up of 16 amino acids. This CDR3 reads CATSDSQGIPYNEQFF. CDR3 coding DNA: TGTGCCACCAGTGATTCGCAGGGTATACCCTACAATGAGCAGTTCTTC.

The chain links TRBV10-3 to TRBJ2-1; TRBD2 aligns across 12 bases. This CDR3 is built from 15 residues. CDR1 and CDR2 from the germline V gene are ENHRY and SYGVKD. V shed 6 bases and J 5 bases; nucleotides not matched to a gene: 5. CDR3 DNA: TGTGCCATCAGCCTGACTAGCGGGGGTGACAATGAGCAGTTCTTC. Residues: CAISLTSGGDNEQFF.

The V call is TRBV24-1, the J call TRBJ2-5; 8 positions agree with TRBD1. The CDR3 has 13 residues. Trimming removed 7 bases from V and 3 bases from J; junction bases left unmatched: 3. CDR1 is KGHDR, CDR2 SFDVKD, per germline. CDR3 loop: CATRPTGEETQYF. The CDR3 nucleotides read TGTGCCACCAGACCGACAGGGGAAGAGACCCAGTACTTC.

The chain carries TRBV25-1 and TRBJ1-2, with TRBD1 identical over 9 bases. CDR3 length equals 13 residues. V gave up 5 bases and J gave up 7 bases; unmatched junction bases: 5. The germline CDR1 and CDR2 sequences are MGHDK and SYGVNS. Here the CDR3 DNA reads TGTGCCAGCAGTTTCGGGACAGGGACTGGCTACACCTTC. This codes for CASSFGTGTGYTF.

This clone has only one observation. The CDR3 DNA reads TGTGCCAGCAGCTGGACAGGGCCTGGGGCCAACGTCCTGACTTTC. Protein: CASSWTGPGANVLTF. The chain carries TRBV6-5 and TRBJ2-6; TRBD1 agrees at 8 bases. CDR1 and CDR2 (germline): MNHEY, SVGAGI. V was clipped by 6 bases and J by 2 bases; unmatched bases: 3. The CDR3 loop spans 15 amino acids.